This T cell receptor (beta chain) emerged from a study of graft-versus-host responses after intestinal transplantation. About the research overall: The recipients all started with anti-thymocyte globulin induction and then took tacrolimus and steroids for around three years.

There are 14 residues in the CDR3. Trimming took 5 bases from V and 5 from J, leaving 15 bases between them. Germline V lookup: CDR1 MDHEN, CDR2 SYDVKM. Only in-frame clones appear in the TCRdb table, and some are missing; sequencing was by immunoSEQ multiplex PCR. The repertoire holds some 130,000 clones, with just under 95% as singletons. Concerning this clone itself: What it recognizes is unknown.

Overall study results and limits: Where graft-donor T cell macrochimerism was present, patients had high graft-versus-host to host-versus-graft clonal ratios in allografts. Early post-transplant declines in HvG were associated with peak levels of circulating GvH clones.

The sequence was obtained from a human donor who received an intestinal transplant. This chain links TRBV28 with TRBJ1-2; possibly TRBD1 for D (5 bases). This specimen consisted of unstimulated CD4+ T cells sorted from spleen or lymph node cells, obtained before intestinal transplant. Here the CDR3 reads CASSPPTATYGYTF. The CDR3 DNA sequence: TGTGCCAGCAGTCCCCCGACAGCGACTTATGGCTACACCTTC.